Presented here are 25 T cell receptor beta chains from one specimen sequenced in a study of T cells in localized non-small cell lung cancer. Sequencing was performed with immunoSEQ multiplex PCR; in TCRdb, only in-frame clones are kept and a portion is missing. Of about 2,800 clones in the sample, about 32% were seen once. The specimen was lung tumor tissue, collected before any cancer treatment. Receptor source: a woman aged 40-69 years with stage III lung adenocarcinoma.

The chain links TRBV19 to TRBJ2-1, with D tentatively TRBD1 (5 bases). The germline gives CDR1 LNHDA, CDR2 SQIVND (reference sequence). CDR3 length: 14 residues. The V end was cut by 5 bases, the J end by 2 bases, with 10 bases between. The CDR3 region is CASSQGETYNEQFF. For the CDR3, the DNA is TGTGCCAGTAGTCAAGGGGAAACCTACAATGAGCAGTTCTTC.

This rearrangement joins TRBV11-3 to TRBJ1-1; possibly TRBD1 for D (5 bases). V was pared by 3 bases and J by 6 bases, with 23 bases between. The CDR3 is 17 amino acids. The germline gives CDR1 SGHNT, CDR2 YENEEA. The CDR3 DNA follows: TGTGCCAGCAGCTTGCCGGGGGTGGGCAGGGCGGAATCTGAAGCTTTCTTT. Translated, it gives CASSLPGVGRAESEAFF.

This clone was seen only a few times. The chain recombines TRBV7-5 with TRBJ1-1; whether TRBD1, the table's D call, matches the DNA was not checked. TRBV7-5 is recorded as a pseudogene. The CDR3 covers 16 residues. The CDR3 coding sequence is TGTGCCAGCAGCTCGACAGGGGGCTCTACTGGCACTGAAGCTTTCTTT. Translating it yields CASSSTGGSTGTEAFF.

This clone was seen only a few times. V is TRBV11-3 and J is TRBJ1-4; 7 bases agree with TRBD1. There are 14 residues in the CDR3. Germline CDR1 reads SGHNT; CDR2 reads YENEEA. V shed 2 bases and J 8 bases; nucleotides not matched to a gene: 5. The CDR3 is CASSLTQGQEKLFF. The CDR3 DNA reads TGTGCCAGCAGCTTAACACAGGGGCAAGAAAAACTGTTTTTT.

The CDR3 here is CASSPTQTGMSEKLFF. Here the CDR3 DNA reads TGCGCCAGCAGCCCAACCCAGACAGGGATGAGCGAAAAACTGTTTTTT. The chain carries TRBV5-1 and TRBJ1-4; 7 nucleotides align to TRBD1. This CDR3 has 16 residues. V trimming: 4 bases; J trimming: 8 bases; junction bases outside the gene matches: 14. In germline, CDR1 is SGHRS, CDR2 YFSETQ.

Relative to its sample, this clone is medium-sized. V usage is TRBV6-8 and J usage is TRBJ1-1; D is ambiguous. The V end was cut by 5 bases, the J end by 2 bases, with 9 bases between. From germline, CDR1 is MNHGY and CDR2 SAAAGT. This CDR3 spans 13 amino acids. The CDR3: CASSADFNTEAFF. The CDR3 coding sequence is TGTGCCAGCAGTGCGGACTTTAACACTGAAGCTTTCTTT.

This clone turned up a few times. The V gene is TRBV11-3, the J gene TRBJ2-7; TRBD1 agrees at 10 bases. CDR3 length equals 15 residues. Losses at the gene ends were 4 bases for V and 6 bases for J; bases not matched to a gene: 9. CDR1 SGHNT and CDR2 YENEEA come from the germline V gene. The CDR3 reads CASSSAGQGFGEQYF. DNA of the CDR3: TGTGCCAGCAGCTCTGCGGGACAGGGGTTCGGCGAGCAGTACTTC.

V and J are TRBV28 and TRBJ1-6; 7 nucleotides line up with TRBD1. V was pared by 2 bases and J by 7 bases, with 17 bases of the junction left unmatched. The CDR3 has 19 amino acids. The V gene's germline CDR1 is MDHEN and CDR2 SYDVKM. CDR3 sequence reads: CASSLIHPGQSLGNSPLHF. The CDR3 DNA sequence: TGTGCCAGCAGTTTAATTCATCCGGGACAGTCTCTTGGGAATTCACCCCTCCACTTT.

This clone was found a few times. The rearrangement joins TRBV11-3 to TRBJ1-2; 8 bases fit TRBD1. The CDR3 spans 15 residues. Germline-derived CDR1 and CDR2 are SGHNT and YENEEA. After removal of 5 bases from V and 6 bases from J, the junction contained 11 bases not matched to a gene. In DNA form, the CDR3 reads TGTGCCAGCAGCAGTACAGGGGGTCTCATCGATGGCTACACCTTC. As protein: CASSSTGGLIDGYTF.

This chain joins TRBV6-8 and TRBJ2-1; 8 bases align to TRBD1. With 0 bases clipped from V and 15 bases from J, the junction kept 7 bases outside the gene matches. Germline V gene data show CDR1 as MNHGY and CDR2 as SAAAGT. This CDR3 is 13 amino acids long. CDR3 coding DNA: TGTGCCAGCAGTTACTCGGGGACAGGCGCTCCGTTCTTC. It translates to CASSYSGTGAPFF.

The gene calls are TRBV6-8 and TRBJ1-1; D remains ambiguous. The CDR3 consists of 16 residues. V dropped 4 bases and J dropped 4 bases, with 19 bases sitting between them. Germline CDR1 reads MNHGY; CDR2 reads SAAAGT. CDR3 sequence (DNA): TGTGCCAGCAGTTCCAAGGGCGGTTTGTATATCACTGAAGCTTTCTTT. Translated: CASSSKGGLYITEAFF.

V usage is TRBV19 and J usage is TRBJ1-2, with 8 bases that match TRBD1. Germline assignment: CDR1 LNHDA and CDR2 SQIVND (reference sequence). CDR3 length equals 14 residues. After removal of 6 bases from V and 2 bases from J, the junction contained 5 bases not matched to a gene. As DNA, the CDR3 is TGTGCCAGTAGGAACCGACAGGGGAACTATGGCTACACCTTC. Encoded protein: CASRNRQGNYGYTF.

The gene calls are TRBV5-1 and TRBJ2-1, with 9 bases fitting TRBD1. The junction had 3 bases not matched to a gene; V was cut back by 0 bases and J by 5 bases. The CDR3 is 15 amino acids. CDR1 and CDR2 from the germline V gene are SGHRS and YFSETQ. The CDR3 bases are TGCGCCAGCAGCTTGGAGGGACAGGGTAACAATGAGCAGTTCTTC. Amino acids: CASSLEGQGNNEQFF.

The chain carries TRBV6-8 and TRBJ2-1; perhaps TRBD2 as D (5 bases). Trimming pared 5 bases from V and 9 bases from J, leaving 11 bases between. CDR1 is MNHGY and CDR2 is SAAAGT in the germline V gene. CDR3 size: 12 residues. CDR3 in amino acids: CASSPNAGEQFF. The CDR3 DNA reads as TGTGCCAGCAGTCCCAATGCGGGTGAGCAGTTCTTC.

The V call is TRBV6-1, the J call TRBJ1-2; no clear D gene. The CDR3 runs to 13 residues. Per the germline V gene, CDR1 is MNHNS and CDR2 is SASEGT. V shed 1 base and J shed 7 bases, with 10 bases lying between them. In nucleotides, the CDR3 is TGTGCCAGCAGTGAAGGATTTGGAAGTGGCTACACCTTC. Encoded protein: CASSEGFGSGYTF.

The chain links TRBV6-8 to TRBJ1-2; D is unresolved. This CDR3 is built from 13 residues. V was trimmed by 7 bases and J by 3 bases, leaving 12 bases between them. The germline V gene encodes CDR1 MNHGY and CDR2 SAAAGT. As DNA, the CDR3 is TGTGCCAGCAAGATAACAGCGGACTATGGCTACACCTTC. Encoded protein: CASKITADYGYTF.

This rearrangement joins TRBV19 to TRBJ2-7; maybe TRBD1 (6 bases). This CDR3 region has 14 residues. Germline V gene sequence: CDR1 LNHDA, CDR2 SQIVND (reference sequence). Trimming removed 4 bases at V and 5 bases at J, with 15 bases between. This chain's CDR3 is CASSTTQGRHEQYF. The CDR3, as DNA: TGTGCCAGTAGTACAACACAGGGTCGGCACGAGCAGTACTTC.

The table lists this clone with a few counts. The J gene is TRBJ1-5, the V gene TRBV18, with 10 positions matching TRBD1. Germline values: CDR1 KGHSH, CDR2 LQKENI. Losses at the gene ends were 3 bases for V and 6 bases for J; bases not matched to a gene: 5. The length of the CDR3 is 15 residues. The CDR3 DNA is TGTGCCAGCTCACCTCCGGGACAGGGGTCTCAGCCCCAGCATTTT. Its protein product is CASSPPGQGSQPQHF.

This sequence joins TRBV9 and TRBJ2-2; no clear D gene. V lost 0 bases, J lost 6 bases, and 3 bases lay in between. This CDR3 region has 12 residues. Germline V gene lookup returns CDR1 SGDLS and CDR2 YYNGEE. CDR3 protein: CASSVAAGELFF. DNA of the CDR3: TGTGCCAGCAGCGTAGCGGCCGGGGAGCTGTTTTTT.

This clone occurred a few times. The CDR3 protein is CASSLVATAEAFF. The CDR3 DNA follows: TGTGCCAGCAGCTTAGTAGCGACGGCTGAAGCTTTCTTT. The rearrangement uses TRBV7-2 and TRBJ1-1; D not resolved. CDR1 is SGHTA and CDR2 is FQGNSA in the germline V gene. Between the trimmed V and J ends, which lost 1 base and 6 bases, there was a span of 9 bases. The CDR3 totals 13 residues.

A remark on this clone: The junction departs from the called germline gene at one end, perhaps through a read error. The chain recombines TRBV11-3 with TRBJ2-3, with 8 bases lining up with TRBD2. In germline, CDR1 is SGHNT, CDR2 YENEEA. CDR3 length equals 16 residues. Here the CDR3 reads CASSPGGLIRPDTQYF. The CDR3 DNA sequence: TGTGCTAGCAGCCCGGGGGGGTTGATAAGGCCAGATACGCAGTATTTT.

Relative to its sample, this clone is medium-sized. This chain joins TRBV6-8 and TRBJ2-1, with D tentatively TRBD1 or TRBD2 (5 bases each). The CDR3 runs to 12 residues. The V end was cut by 6 bases, the J end by 7 bases, with 10 bases between. Germline V gives CDR1 MNHGY, CDR2 SAAAGT. This CDR3 is CASSPGRNEQFF. CDR3 bases: TGTGCCAGCAGCCCAGGGAGAAATGAGCAGTTCTTC.

This clone has more than one count but fewer than ten. The chain uses TRBV6-8 and TRBJ1-1; the match to TRBD1 covers 8 bases. J was trimmed by 0 bases and V by 5 bases; bases with no gene match: 5. The CDR3 sequence is 15 residues long. Germline CDR1 reads MNHGY; CDR2 reads SAAAGT. The CDR3 spells CASSRTGTMNTEAFF. CDR3 DNA: TGTGCCAGCAGTCGGACAGGGACCATGAACACTGAAGCTTTCTTT.

V gene TRBV15 combines with J gene TRBJ1-5; no firm D call. The CDR3 sequence is 15 residues long. Germline assignment: CDR1 LNHNV and CDR2 YYDKDF (reference sequence). With 0 bases removed from V and 2 bases from J, the gap between germline ends came to 8 bases. This chain's CDR3 is CATSRERAGNQPQHF. CDR3 coding DNA: TGTGCCACCAGCAGAGAGAGGGCCGGCAATCAGCCCCAGCATTTT.

This clone was observed a few times. The rearrangement links TRBV9 to TRBJ1-1; TRBD1 matches at 7 bases. CDR1 SGDLS and CDR2 YYNGEE come from the germline V gene. Unmatched junction bases numbered 9, after V lost 6 bases and J lost 10 bases. The CDR3 is 12 amino acids. Here the CDR3 reads CASTRDRPGAFF. The DNA for the CDR3 is TGTGCCAGCACCCGGGACAGACCCGGAGCTTTCTTT.